This T cell receptor beta chain was recorded in a study of Ad26.COV2.S vaccination and SARS-CoV-2 variants. Overall study context: Intramuscular Ad26.COV2.S doses were given once or twice, 56 days apart.

In germline, CDR1 is SGHTA, CDR2 FQGNSA. This CDR3 has 14 residues. V gave up 5 bases and J gave up 1 base, with 12 bases separating them. Profiling relied on immunoSEQ multiplex PCR, and the TCRdb table lists in-frame clones only, not all of them. This table holds about 350,000 clones, 70% to 90% found once. Treatment indicated: over 15 received Ad26.COV2.S at low or high dose, single or two shots; five or six received placebo; per-sample allocation not given. Sampling occurred on day 63 after the first vaccine or placebo injection. Ad26.COV2.S expressed prefusion-stabilized spike from the original Wuhan strain.

This sequence joins TRBV7-2 and TRBJ2-7, with D perhaps matching TRBD1 (5 bases). The specimen was peripheral blood, collected in a trial of Ad26.COV2.S vaccine versus placebo. The clonotype was recovered from a person between 18 and 59 years old who received the Ad26.COV2.S COVID-19 vaccine or a placebo. The CDR3 sequence: CASSQGWGSYEQYF. Written as DNA, the CDR3 is TGTGCCAGCAGCCAGGGTTGGGGTTCCTACGAGCAGTACTTC.